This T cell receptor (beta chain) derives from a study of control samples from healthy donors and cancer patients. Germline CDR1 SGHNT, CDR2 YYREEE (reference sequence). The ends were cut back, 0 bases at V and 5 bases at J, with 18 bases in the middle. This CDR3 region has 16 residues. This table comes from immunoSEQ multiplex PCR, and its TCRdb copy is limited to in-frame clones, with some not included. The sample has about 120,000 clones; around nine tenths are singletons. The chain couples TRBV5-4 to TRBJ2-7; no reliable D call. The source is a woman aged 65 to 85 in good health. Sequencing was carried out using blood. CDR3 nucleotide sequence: TGTGCCAGCAGCTTGGGCGGCTACCAAGCGCCCCACGAGCAGTACTTC. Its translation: CASSLGGYQAPHEQYF.